The following is a TCR beta chain sequence with its context. The CDR3 loop spans 16 amino acids. Trimming removed 2 bases at V and 2 bases at J, with 14 bases between. The germline CDR1 and CDR2 sequences are SNHLY and FYNNEI. Per the original data handling: Amplification of reference gene primers was used by the study to estimate nucleated cell counts. The table came from immunoSEQ multiplex PCR; TCRdb's copy has only in-frame clones and leaves some out. The V and J calls and the clone size are those of that table, but D and trimming were determined from the DNA. The table has a few hundred thousand clones, 80% to 90% seen once. The data were taken from a study of blood T cell repertoires in COVID-19.

The sequenced sample was PBMCs or T cells enriched from blood (not recorded which). The chain couples TRBV2 to TRBJ2-3, with a possible D match to TRBD1 (5 bases). The sequence was collected from a young man who had recovered from COVID-19. CDR3 residues: CASSEIATGNTDTQYF. The CDR3 DNA reads as TGTGCCAGCAGTGAAATAGCTACAGGTAACACAGATACGCAGTATTTT. The full variable domain, completed using reference TRBV2 and TRBJ2-3, is EPEVTQTPSHQVTQMGQEVILRCVPISNHLYFYWYRQILGQKVEFLVSFYNNEISEKSEIFDDQFSVERPDGSNFTLKIRSTKLEDSAMYFCASSEIATGNTDTQYFGPGTRLTVL.